Each of the 5 T cell receptor beta chains below was sequenced from the same sample in a study of blood T cell repertoires in COVID-19. Profiled with immunoSEQ multiplex PCR; TCRdb holds only in-frame clones, not every one. Of roughly 180,000 clones in the sample, roughly nine tenths are singletons; the top ten hold more than 20%. Sequenced material: peripheral blood. Receptors were obtained from a man between 65 and 85 years old with active or convalescent COVID-19.

The V call is TRBV3-1 (or the pseudogene TRBV3-2), the J call TRBJ2-1, with 8 bases that match TRBD2. This CDR3 spans 16 amino acids. V lost 0 bases and J lost 9; bases outside the gene matches: 10. CDR1 and CDR2 (germline): LGHDT, YNNKEL (reference sequence). The CDR3 here is CASSQDQPGAGGEQFF. For the CDR3, the DNA is TGTGCCAGCAGCCAAGATCAGCCGGGGGCGGGGGGTGAGCAGTTCTTC.

V and J are TRBV11-2 and TRBJ2-7; maybe TRBD1 (6 bases). The CDR3 is made up of 15 amino acids. V lost 1 base and J 3 bases, leaving 13 bases between the germline ends. The germline V gene encodes CDR1 SGHAT and CDR2 FQNNGV. The CDR3 region has the DNA TGTGCCAGCAGCTTAGGAGGGGGTAATCGCTACGAGCAGTACTTC. As protein: CASSLGGGNRYEQYF.

The chain recombines TRBV18 with TRBJ2-1; 10 bases agree with TRBD2. The CDR3 loop spans 16 amino acids. V shed 3 bases, J shed 4 bases, and the junction held 6 bases outside the gene matches. CDR1 is KGHSH, CDR2 LQKENI, per germline. The CDR3 sequence is CASSPAGTSVYNEQFF. The CDR3 nucleotides read TGTGCCAGCTCACCGGCCGGGACTAGCGTTTACAATGAGCAGTTCTTC. Variable domain in full (rest from reference TRBV18 and TRBJ2-1): NAGVMQNPRHLVRRRGQEARLRCSPMKGHSHVYWYRQLPEEGLKFMVYLQKENIIDESGMPKERFSAEFPKEGPSILRIQQVVRGDSAAYFCASSPAGTSVYNEQFFGPGTRLTVL.

J is TRBJ2-2 and V is TRBV2; D unresolved. The CDR3 has 14 amino acids. The germline CDR1 and CDR2 sequences are SNHLY and FYNNEI. V lost 7 bases, J lost 5 bases, and 14 bases lay in between. The CDR3 spells CASTRLPRTGELFF. CDR3 in DNA: TGTGCCAGCACCCGACTGCCGAGGACCGGGGAGCTGTTTTTT.

V gene TRBV19 combines with J gene TRBJ2-3; 8 bases line up with TRBD1. The CDR3 covers 13 residues. The germline V gene has CDR1 LNHDA and CDR2 SQIVND (reference sequence). J gave up 6 bases and V 1 base, and 0 bases lay outside the gene matches. DNA of the CDR3: TGTGCCAGTAGTATAGCAGGGGGCGATACGCAGTATTTT. Its protein product is CASSIAGGDTQYF.